These 13 T cell receptor beta chains came from one sample sequenced in a study of blood T cell repertoires in COVID-19. The assay was immunoSEQ multiplex PCR, and TCRdb's table has in-frame clones only and misses some. The repertoire holds about 220,000 clones, with approximately 84% as singletons. Sequencing was performed on peripheral blood. All receptors derive from a woman in her thirties who had recovered from COVID-19.

The J gene is TRBJ2-7, the V gene TRBV27, with a possible D match to TRBD2 (6 bases). The germline V and J ends were trimmed by 4 bases and 2 bases, with 18 bases remaining between them. In germline, CDR1 is MNHEY, CDR2 SMNVEV (reference sequence). This CDR3 comprises 16 residues. The CDR3 reads CASSYGSGLATYEQYF. The CDR3 DNA is TGTGCCAGCAGTTACGGATCGGGGCTAGCGACCTACGAGCAGTACTTC.

V is TRBV18 and J is TRBJ1-1; 9 positions match TRBD1. V lost 6 bases to trimming and J lost 8 bases; unmatched junction nucleotides: 7. CDR1 is KGHSH, CDR2 LQKENI, per germline. This CDR3 has 13 residues. CDR3 coding DNA: TGTGCCAGCTCCCCGGGACAGGGTAGAGAAGCTTTCTTT. Amino acid sequence: CASSPGQGREAFF.

The chain links TRBV30 to TRBJ1-4; a weak D match, TRBD1 (6 bases). Per the germline V gene, CDR1 is GTSNPN and CDR2 is SVGIG (reference sequence). Trimming shortened V by 3 bases and J by 6 bases, and 14 bases separated the two germline ends. The CDR3 has 14 residues. The CDR3 bases are TGTGCCTGGAGCGGTGAGGGGGACGATGAAAAACTGTTTTTT. This sequence encodes CAWSGEGDDEKLFF.

This chain connects TRBV28 to TRBJ1-4, with D maybe TRBD1 (5 bases). Per germline, CDR1 MDHEN and CDR2 SYDVKM. This CDR3 is built from 14 residues. Trimming removed 3 bases from V and 3 bases from J, with 8 bases in between. CDR3 DNA sequence: TGTGCCAGCAGTTTCACACAGGCTAATGAAAAACTGTTTTTT. Protein sequence: CASSFTQANEKLFF.

V gene TRBV11-2 combines with J gene TRBJ2-3, with 9 bases matching TRBD2. This CDR3 contains 16 residues. Trimming removed 4 bases from V and 0 bases from J; junction bases left unmatched: 5. Germline CDR1 is SGHAT and CDR2 is FQNNGV. CDR3 coding DNA: TGTGCCAGCAGCTGGTTAGCGGGAGCGAGCACAGATACGCAGTATTTT. This translates into CASSWLAGASTDTQYF.

This clone came up once. This chain uses TRBV5-1 with TRBJ2-3, with 8 nucleotides matching TRBD2. Germline trimming cut 4 bases from V and 0 bases from J; bases unmatched to any gene: 7. Germline V lookup: CDR1 SGHRS, CDR2 YFSETQ. The CDR3 extends over 16 amino acids. The chain's CDR3 is CASSGGLAESTDTQYF. CDR3 coding DNA: TGCGCCAGCAGCGGCGGACTAGCAGAGAGCACAGATACGCAGTATTTT.

The rearrangement links TRBV28 to TRBJ2-3; possibly TRBD1 for D (8 bases). Germline V gene sequence: CDR1 MDHEN, CDR2 SYDVKM. The CDR3 runs 15 residues. V lost 4 bases and J 5 bases, leaving 16 bases between the germline ends. CDR3 bases: TGTGCCAGCAGTTCCCCGCACAGGGGGGGAGATACGCAGTATTTT. It is translated as CASSSPHRGGDTQYF.

The chain couples TRBV27 to TRBJ2-7; maybe TRBD1 (5 bases). CDR1 and CDR2 from the germline V gene are MNHEY and SMNVEV (reference sequence). The CDR3 is 14 amino acids. V was clipped by 2 bases and J by 2 bases, with 10 bases between them. This CDR3 is CASSLQGRAYEQYF. In nucleotides, the CDR3 is TGTGCCAGCAGTTTACAGGGAAGGGCCTACGAGCAGTACTTC.

V is TRBV24-1 and J is TRBJ2-7; D gene ambiguous. V dropped 3 bases and J dropped 3 bases, with 11 bases sitting between them. The CDR3 length is 14 residues. In germline, CDR1 is KGHDR, CDR2 SFDVKD. CDR3 nucleotides: TGTGCCACCAGTGATAGCGACCAAGGCTACGAGCAGTACTTC. It specifies CATSDSDQGYEQYF.

The rearrangement uses TRBV28 and TRBJ1-2; 8 nucleotides align to TRBD1. The V gene end was trimmed by 6 bases and the J gene end by 4 bases; junction bases not matched to a gene: 7. CDR3 size: 14 residues. Germline loops: CDR1 MDHEN, CDR2 SYDVKM. The CDR3 region has the DNA TGTGCCAGCAGCGTTGCGGACAGGGTCTATGGCTACACCTTC. This translates into CASSVADRVYGYTF.

This rearrangement joins TRBV7-6 to TRBJ2-1; 14 positions agree with TRBD2. The CDR3 loop spans 19 amino acids. J gave up 7 bases and V 4 bases, and 15 bases lay outside the gene matches. Germline lookup yields CDR1 SGHVS and CDR2 FNYEAQ. CDR3 loop: CASSSRPPTGTSGRNEQFF. The CDR3 nucleotides are TGTGCCAGCAGCTCGAGGCCCCCAACCGGGACTAGCGGGAGAAATGAGCAGTTCTTC.

The chain carries TRBV3-1 (or the pseudogene TRBV3-2) and TRBJ2-5; tentative D call: TRBD2 (5 bases). V was pared by 0 bases and J by 3 bases, with 17 bases between. This CDR3 comprises 17 residues. Germline-derived CDR1 and CDR2 are LGHDT and YNNKEL (reference sequence). The CDR3 DNA follows: TGTGCCAGCAGCCAAGATCGCGCGGGTTGGTGGGAAGAGACCCAGTACTTC. This sequence encodes CASSQDRAGWWEETQYF.

As DNA, the CDR3 is TGTGCCAGCAGACAGGTTGGAACTGAAGCTTTCTTT. Its translation is CASRQVGTEAFF. The chain recombines TRBV27 with TRBJ1-1; D is possibly TRBD1 (5 bases). The germline V and J ends were trimmed by 6 bases and 5 bases, with 10 bases remaining between them. The germline gives CDR1 MNHEY, CDR2 SMNVEV (reference sequence). The CDR3 length is 12 residues.